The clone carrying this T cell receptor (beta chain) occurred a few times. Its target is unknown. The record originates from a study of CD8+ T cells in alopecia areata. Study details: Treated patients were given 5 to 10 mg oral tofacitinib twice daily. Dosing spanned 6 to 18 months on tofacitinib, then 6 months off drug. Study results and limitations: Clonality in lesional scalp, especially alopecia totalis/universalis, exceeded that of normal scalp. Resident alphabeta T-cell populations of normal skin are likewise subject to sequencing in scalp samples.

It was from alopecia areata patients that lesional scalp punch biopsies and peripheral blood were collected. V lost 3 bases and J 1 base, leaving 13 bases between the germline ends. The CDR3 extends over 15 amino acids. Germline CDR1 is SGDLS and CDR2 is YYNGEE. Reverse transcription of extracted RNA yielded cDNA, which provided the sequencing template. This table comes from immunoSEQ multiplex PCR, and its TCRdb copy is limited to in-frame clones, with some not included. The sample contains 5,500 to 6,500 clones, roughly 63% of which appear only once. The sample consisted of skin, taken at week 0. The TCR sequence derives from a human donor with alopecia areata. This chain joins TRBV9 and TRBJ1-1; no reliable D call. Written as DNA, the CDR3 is TGTGCCAGCAGCGCCCAGGTATTGGCGAACACTGAAGCTTTCTTT. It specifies CASSAQVLANTEAFF.